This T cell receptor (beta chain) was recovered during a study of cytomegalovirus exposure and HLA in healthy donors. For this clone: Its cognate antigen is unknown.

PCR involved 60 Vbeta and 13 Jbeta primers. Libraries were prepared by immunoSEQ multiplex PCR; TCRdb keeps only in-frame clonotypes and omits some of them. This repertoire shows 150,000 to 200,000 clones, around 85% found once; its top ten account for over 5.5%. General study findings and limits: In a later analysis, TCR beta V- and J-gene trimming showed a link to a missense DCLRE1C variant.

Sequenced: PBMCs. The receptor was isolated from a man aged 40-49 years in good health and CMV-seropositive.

DNA of the CDR3: TGCGCCAGCAGCCAAGTACCCCGGACAGTCGAAGCTTTCTTT. Residues: CASSQVPRTVEAFF. V is TRBV4-1 and J is TRBJ1-1; weak D call: TRBD1 (6 bases). This CDR3 is built from 14 residues. Trimming removed 1 base from V and 8 bases from J, with 14 bases in between. Germline CDR1 reads MGHRA; CDR2 reads YSYEKL.